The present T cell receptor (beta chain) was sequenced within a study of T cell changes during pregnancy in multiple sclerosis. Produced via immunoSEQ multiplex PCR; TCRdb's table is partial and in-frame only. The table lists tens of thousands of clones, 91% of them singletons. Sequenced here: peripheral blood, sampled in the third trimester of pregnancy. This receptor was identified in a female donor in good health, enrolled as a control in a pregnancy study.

As DNA, the CDR3 is TGTGCCAGCAGCCCTCACAGGGTCGATTCACCCCTCCACTTT. This sequence encodes CASSPHRVDSPLHF. The chain employs TRBV14 and TRBJ1-6; D is perhaps TRBD1 (6 bases). Germline V gene sequence: CDR1 SGHDN, CDR2 FVKESK. V was trimmed by 4 bases and J by 8 bases, leaving 12 bases between them. CDR3 length: 14 residues.